The sequence of this T cell receptor beta chain was determined in a study of T cell clonotyping in hematopoietic cell transplantation. Study results and limitations: Few recipient clonotypes overlapped donors; over 95% were de novo at given depth. Recipient TCR diversity dropped after transplant; expanded clonotypes rose from day 30 to 180. Broader posttransplant TCR repertoire diversity was predicted by graft donor and pretransplant recipient Inverse Simpson Index values.

Details on this clone: Antigen: not known.

Blood collection times were about day -28 and days 30, 100, 180 posttransplant. Method: immunoSEQ multiplex PCR; TCRdb's copy keeps in-frame clones and lacks some. The table has a few thousand clones, about three quarters seen once. The TCR sequence derives from a male patient aged 60-69 years who had an allogeneic stem cell transplant, so the T cells may come from the graft donor. Some clones in this sample may be carry-over from other donors' samples. The material was PBMCs, obtained 100 days after allogeneic stem cell transplant.

The CDR3: CAWETGSYGEQYF. The CDR3 coding sequence is TGTGCCTGGGAGACAGGGTCGTACGGCGAGCAGTACTTC. The chain carries TRBV30 and TRBJ2-7; TRBD1 agrees at 7 bases. The CDR3 spans 13 residues. The J segment lost 6 bases and the V segment lost 5 bases, leaving 10 bases of the junction unmatched. The germline V gene encodes CDR1 GTSNPN and CDR2 SVGIG (reference sequence).